This TCR beta chain is from a study of shared clonotypes between healthy human individuals. Overall study results and limits: Across four donors, naive CD4 shared roughly 5%, naive CD8 over 3%, memory CD4 over 2%, memory CD8 around 0.36%.

Sequencing was performed with immunoSEQ multiplex PCR; in TCRdb, only in-frame clones are kept and a portion is missing. The sample has 2 million to 2.5 million clones, 85% to 95% seen once; the top ten hold 0.37%. Concerning this clone: Its antigen is unknown.

V lost 0 bases to trimming and J lost 8 bases; unmatched junction nucleotides: 12. Germline loops: CDR1 LGHNA, CDR2 YSLEER. The CDR3 covers 18 residues. Free of recent acute infections or vaccinations, the donors were healthy HIV-negative adults. All the donors were Caucasian adults who lived in Nashville, Tennessee. The J gene is TRBJ2-1, the V gene TRBV4-3; 11 bases agree with TRBD2. The sequence came from a man in his late teens or twenties in good health. Some clones in this sample may be carry-over from other donors' samples. The sample was naive CD4+ T cells from PBMCs. The sample's subset: CD45RA+ positively selected. CDR3 nucleotide sequence: TGCGCCAGCAGCCAAGAGCCACCATATAGCGGGAGGGGCCATGAGCAGTTCTTC. Encoded protein: CASSQEPPYSGRGHEQFF.